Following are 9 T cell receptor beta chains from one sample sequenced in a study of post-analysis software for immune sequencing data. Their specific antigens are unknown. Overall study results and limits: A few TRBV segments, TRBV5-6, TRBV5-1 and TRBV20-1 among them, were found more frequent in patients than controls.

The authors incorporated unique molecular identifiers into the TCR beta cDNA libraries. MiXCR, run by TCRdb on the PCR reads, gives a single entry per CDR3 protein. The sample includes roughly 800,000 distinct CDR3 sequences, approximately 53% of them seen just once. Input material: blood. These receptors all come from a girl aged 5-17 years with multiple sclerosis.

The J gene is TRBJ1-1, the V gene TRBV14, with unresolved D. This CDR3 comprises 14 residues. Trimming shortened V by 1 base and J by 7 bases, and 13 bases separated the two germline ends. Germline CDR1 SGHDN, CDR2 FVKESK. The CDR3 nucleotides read TGTGCCAGCAGCCAAGTAGGAGTGGAGAGTGAAGCTTTCTTT. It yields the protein CASSQVGVESEAFF.

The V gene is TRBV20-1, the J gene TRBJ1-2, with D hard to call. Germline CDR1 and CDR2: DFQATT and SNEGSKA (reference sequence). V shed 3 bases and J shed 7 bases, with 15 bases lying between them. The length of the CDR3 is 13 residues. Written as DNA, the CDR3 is TGCAGTGCTAGCACCCGACCGACTGTTGGCTACACCTTC. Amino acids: CSASTRPTVGYTF.

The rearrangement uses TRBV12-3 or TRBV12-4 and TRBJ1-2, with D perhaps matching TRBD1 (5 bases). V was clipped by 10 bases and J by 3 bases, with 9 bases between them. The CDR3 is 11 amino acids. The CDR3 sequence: CATGTYYGYTF. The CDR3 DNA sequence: TGTGCCACTGGGACTTACTATGGCTACACCTTC.

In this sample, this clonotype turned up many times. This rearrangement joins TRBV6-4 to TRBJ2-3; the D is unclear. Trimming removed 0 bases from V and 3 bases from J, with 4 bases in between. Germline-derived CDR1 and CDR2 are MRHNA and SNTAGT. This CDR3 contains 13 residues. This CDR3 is CASSDSETDTQYF. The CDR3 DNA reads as TGTGCCAGCAGTGACTCTGAGACAGATACGCAGTATTTT.

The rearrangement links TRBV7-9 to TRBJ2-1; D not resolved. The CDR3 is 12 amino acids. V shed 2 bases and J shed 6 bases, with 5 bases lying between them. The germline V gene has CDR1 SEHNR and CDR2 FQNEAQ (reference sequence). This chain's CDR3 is CASSLNRNEQFF. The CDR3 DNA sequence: TGTGCCAGCAGCTTAAACCGCAATGAGCAGTTCTTC. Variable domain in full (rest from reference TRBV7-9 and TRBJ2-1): DTGVSQNPRHKITKRGQNVTFRCDPISEHNRLYWYRQTLGQGPEFLTYFQNEAQLEKSRLLSDRFSAERPKGSFSTLEIQRTEQGDSAMYLCASSLNRNEQFFGPGTRLTVL.

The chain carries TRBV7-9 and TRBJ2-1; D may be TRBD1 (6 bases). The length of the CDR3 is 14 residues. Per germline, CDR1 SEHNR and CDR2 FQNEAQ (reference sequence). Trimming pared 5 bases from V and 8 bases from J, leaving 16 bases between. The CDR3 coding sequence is TGTGCCAGCAGCGGGGGCCCCCTGGTTGATGAGCAGTTCTTC. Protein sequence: CASSGGPLVDEQFF.

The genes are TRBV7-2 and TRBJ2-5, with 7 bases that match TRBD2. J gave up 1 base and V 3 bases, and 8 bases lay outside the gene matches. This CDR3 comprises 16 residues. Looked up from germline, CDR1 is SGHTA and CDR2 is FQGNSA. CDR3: CASSFSGGGIQETQYF. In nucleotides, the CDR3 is TGTGCCAGCAGCTTCTCAGGCGGGGGAATCCAAGAGACCCAGTACTTC.

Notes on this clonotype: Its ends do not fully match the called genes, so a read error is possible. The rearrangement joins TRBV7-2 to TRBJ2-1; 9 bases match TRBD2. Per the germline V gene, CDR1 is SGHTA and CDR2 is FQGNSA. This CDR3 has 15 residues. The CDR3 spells CASSLSLAGWNGQFF. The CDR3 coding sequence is TGTGCCAGCAGCTTAAGTCTAGCGGGGTGGAATGGGCAGTTCTTC.

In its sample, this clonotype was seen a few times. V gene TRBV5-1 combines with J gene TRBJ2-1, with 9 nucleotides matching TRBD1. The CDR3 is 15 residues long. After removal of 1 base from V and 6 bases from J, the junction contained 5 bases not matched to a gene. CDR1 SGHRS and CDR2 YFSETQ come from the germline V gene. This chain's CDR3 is CASSLLATGGNEQFF. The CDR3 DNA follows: TGCGCCAGCAGCTTGTTGGCGACAGGGGGCAATGAGCAGTTCTTC.